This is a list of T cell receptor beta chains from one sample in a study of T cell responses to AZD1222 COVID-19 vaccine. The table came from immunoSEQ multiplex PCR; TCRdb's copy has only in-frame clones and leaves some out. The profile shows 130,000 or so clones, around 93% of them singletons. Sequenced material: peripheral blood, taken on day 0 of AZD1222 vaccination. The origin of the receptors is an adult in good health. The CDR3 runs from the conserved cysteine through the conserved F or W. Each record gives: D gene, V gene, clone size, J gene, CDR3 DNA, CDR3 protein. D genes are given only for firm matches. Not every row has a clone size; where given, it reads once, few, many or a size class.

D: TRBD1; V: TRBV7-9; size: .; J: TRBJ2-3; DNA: TGTGCCAGCAGCTTTCATACAGGGGTGACAGATACGCAGTATTTT; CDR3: CASSFHTGVTDTQYF
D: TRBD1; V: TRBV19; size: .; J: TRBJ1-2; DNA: TGTGCCAGTAGTCAGACAGGGGGCTACTATGGCTACACCTTC; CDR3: CASSQTGGYYGYTF
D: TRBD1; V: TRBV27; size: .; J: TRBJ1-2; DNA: TGTGCCAGCAGTTTATCCTGGGACAGGGGCACTTATGGCTACACCTTC; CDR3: CASSLSWDRGTYGYTF
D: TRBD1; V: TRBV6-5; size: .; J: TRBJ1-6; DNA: TGTGCCAGCAGTTTGACAGGGCATTCACCCCTCCACTTT; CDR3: CASSLTGHSPLHF
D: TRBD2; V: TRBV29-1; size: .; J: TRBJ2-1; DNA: TGCAGCGTTGATCGGCTAGCGGGAGCCTACAATGAGCAGTTCTTC; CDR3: CSVDRLAGAYNEQFF
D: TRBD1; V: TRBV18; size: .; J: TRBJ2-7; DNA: TGTGCCAGCGTCGACAGGGGGTCTCCCTACGAGCAGTACTTC; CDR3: CASVDRGSPYEQYF
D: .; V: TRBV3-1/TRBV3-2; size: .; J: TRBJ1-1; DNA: TGTGCCAGCAGCCAGGCCGGGGCAATGAACACTGAAGCTTTCTTT; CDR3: CASSQAGAMNTEAFF
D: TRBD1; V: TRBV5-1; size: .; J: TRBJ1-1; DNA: TGCGCCAGCAGCGTTACAGGGGTGGGATGGACTGAAGCTTTCTTT; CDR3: CASSVTGVGWTEAFF
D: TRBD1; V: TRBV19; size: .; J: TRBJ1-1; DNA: TGTGCCAGTCGACCCAGGGGGCGGGGGAACACTGAAGCTTTCTTT; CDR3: CASRPRGRGNTEAFF
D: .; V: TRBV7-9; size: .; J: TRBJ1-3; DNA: TGTGCCAGCAGCCGACGCGACAGGTCTGGAAACACCATATATTTT; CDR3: CASSRRDRSGNTIYF
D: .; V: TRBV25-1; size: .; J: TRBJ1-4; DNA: TGTGCCAGCAGTGAATATTGGGCAGAGACTAATGAAAAACTGTTTTTT; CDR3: CASSEYWAETNEKLFF
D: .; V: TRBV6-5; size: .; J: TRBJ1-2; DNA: TGTGCCATCATACGAACCGGGATCAACTATGGCTACACCTTC; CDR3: CAIIRTGINYGYTF
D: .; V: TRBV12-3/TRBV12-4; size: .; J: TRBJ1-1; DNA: TGTGCCAGCAGTTTATACGGGGACACTGAAGCTTTCTTT; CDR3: CASSLYGDTEAFF
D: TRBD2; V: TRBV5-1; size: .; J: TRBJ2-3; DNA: TGCGCCAGCAGCTTGGGGACTAGCGGCACAGATACGCAGTATTTT; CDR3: CASSLGTSGTDTQYF
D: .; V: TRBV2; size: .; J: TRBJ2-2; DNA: TGTGCCAGCTCTCGGGGAACCATCGGGGAGCTGTTTTTT; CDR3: CASSRGTIGELFF
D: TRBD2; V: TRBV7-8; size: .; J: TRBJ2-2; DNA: TGTGCCAGCAGAGGACTAGCGGAGGACGCGAACACCGGGGAGCTGTTTTTT; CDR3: CASRGLAEDANTGELFF
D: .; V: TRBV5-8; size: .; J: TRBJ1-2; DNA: TGTGCCAGCAGCTTTGACAGGAACTATGGCTACACCTTC; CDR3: CASSFDRNYGYTF
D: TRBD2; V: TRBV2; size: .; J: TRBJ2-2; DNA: TGTGCCAGCGGGGGACTAGCGGTAAACACCGGGGAGCTGTTTTTT; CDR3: CASGGLAVNTGELFF
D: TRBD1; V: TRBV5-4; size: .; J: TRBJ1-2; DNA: TGTGCCAGCAGCTTGGCGTCAGGGGGGAAGGATGGCTACACCTTC; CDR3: CASSLASGGKDGYTF
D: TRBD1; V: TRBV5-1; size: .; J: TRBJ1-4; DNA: TGCGCCAGCAGCTTGGGACAGGGCCCCGAAAAACTGTTTTTT; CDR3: CASSLGQGPEKLFF
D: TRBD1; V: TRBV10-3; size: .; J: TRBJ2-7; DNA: TGTGCCACCTCTAAGGGACAGGGGGTGGGCGAGCAGTACTTC; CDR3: CATSKGQGVGEQYF
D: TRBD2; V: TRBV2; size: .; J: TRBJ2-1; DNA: TGTGCCAGCAGTGTACTAGCGGGAGTTTCCAATGAGCAGTTCTTC; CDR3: CASSVLAGVSNEQFF
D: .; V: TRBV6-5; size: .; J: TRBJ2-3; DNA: TGTGCCAGCAGGCGCGGATCTAGCACAGATACGCAGTATTTT; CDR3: CASRRGSSTDTQYF
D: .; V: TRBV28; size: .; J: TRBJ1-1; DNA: TGTGCCAGCAGTTCCTCCGTTGGGACTGAAGCTTTCTTT; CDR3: CASSSSVGTEAFF
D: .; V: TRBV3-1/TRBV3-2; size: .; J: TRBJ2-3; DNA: TGTGCCAGCAGCCAAGACTCTCTAGCAGCTAGCACAGATACGCAGTATTTT; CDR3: CASSQDSLAASTDTQYF
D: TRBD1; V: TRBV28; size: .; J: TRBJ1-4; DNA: TGTGCCAGCAGAAAACGGGGACAGGCCAAGGCGTATAATGAAAAACTGTTTTTT; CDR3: CASRKRGQAKAYNEKLFF
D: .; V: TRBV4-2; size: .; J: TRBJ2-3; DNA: TGTGCCAGCAGCCAAGAGTGGGCCGGGGATACGCAGTATTTT; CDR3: CASSQEWAGDTQYF
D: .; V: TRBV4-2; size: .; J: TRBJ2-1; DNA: TGTGCCAGCAGCCTGTCTAGCGGTCGAGGGGGCAATGAGCAGTTCTTC; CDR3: CASSLSSGRGGNEQFF
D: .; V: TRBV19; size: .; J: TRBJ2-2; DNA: TGTGCCAGTAGTATCGGACAGTCGAACACCGGGGAGCTGTTTTTT; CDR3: CASSIGQSNTGELFF
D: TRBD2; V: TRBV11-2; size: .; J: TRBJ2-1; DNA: TGTGCCAGCAGCTTAGTTCGGGCGGGAGGGTACTACAATGAGCAGTTCTTC; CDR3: CASSLVRAGGYYNEQFF
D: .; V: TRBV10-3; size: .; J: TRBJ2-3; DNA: TGTGCCATCAGTGACGGAGGCACAGATACGCAGTATTTT; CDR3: CAISDGGTDTQYF
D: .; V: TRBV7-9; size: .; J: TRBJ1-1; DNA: TGTGCCAGCAGCTTAAGAGGGGTAGAGACTGAAGCTTTCTTT; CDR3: CASSLRGVETEAFF
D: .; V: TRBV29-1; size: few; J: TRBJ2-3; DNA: TGCAGCGTGGGACGCAGCCTCACAGATACGCAGTATTTT; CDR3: CSVGRSLTDTQYF
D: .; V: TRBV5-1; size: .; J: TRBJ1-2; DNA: TGCGCCAGCAGGCGGGACAAGGGTCCCTATGGCTACACCTTC; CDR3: CASRRDKGPYGYTF
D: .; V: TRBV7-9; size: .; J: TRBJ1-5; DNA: TGTGCCAGCAGCTTCGGGTTTCAGCCCCAGCATTTT; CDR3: CASSFGFQPQHF
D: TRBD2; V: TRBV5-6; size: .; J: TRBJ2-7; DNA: TGTGCCAGCAGCTCTAGCGGGAGGGCGTCCTACGAGCAGTACTTC; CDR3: CASSSSGRASYEQYF
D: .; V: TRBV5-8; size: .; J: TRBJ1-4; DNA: TGTGCCAGCAGCTGGGCCAATGCCGGCGGTGAAAAACTGTTTTTT; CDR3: CASSWANAGGEKLFF
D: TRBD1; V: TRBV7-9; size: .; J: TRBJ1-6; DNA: TGTGCCAGCAGCTCAGAGACAGGGATCTTTTCACCCCTCCACTTT; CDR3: CASSSETGIFSPLHF
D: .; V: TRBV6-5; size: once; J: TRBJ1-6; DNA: TGTGCCAGCAGTTATCAGAGCTCCTATAATTCACCCCTCCACTTT; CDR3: CASSYQSSYNSPLHF
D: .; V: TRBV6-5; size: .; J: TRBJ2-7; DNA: TGTGCCAGCAGGAATCCACAGGGTACTCTTACGAAGCAGTACTTC; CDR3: CASRNPQGTLTKQYF